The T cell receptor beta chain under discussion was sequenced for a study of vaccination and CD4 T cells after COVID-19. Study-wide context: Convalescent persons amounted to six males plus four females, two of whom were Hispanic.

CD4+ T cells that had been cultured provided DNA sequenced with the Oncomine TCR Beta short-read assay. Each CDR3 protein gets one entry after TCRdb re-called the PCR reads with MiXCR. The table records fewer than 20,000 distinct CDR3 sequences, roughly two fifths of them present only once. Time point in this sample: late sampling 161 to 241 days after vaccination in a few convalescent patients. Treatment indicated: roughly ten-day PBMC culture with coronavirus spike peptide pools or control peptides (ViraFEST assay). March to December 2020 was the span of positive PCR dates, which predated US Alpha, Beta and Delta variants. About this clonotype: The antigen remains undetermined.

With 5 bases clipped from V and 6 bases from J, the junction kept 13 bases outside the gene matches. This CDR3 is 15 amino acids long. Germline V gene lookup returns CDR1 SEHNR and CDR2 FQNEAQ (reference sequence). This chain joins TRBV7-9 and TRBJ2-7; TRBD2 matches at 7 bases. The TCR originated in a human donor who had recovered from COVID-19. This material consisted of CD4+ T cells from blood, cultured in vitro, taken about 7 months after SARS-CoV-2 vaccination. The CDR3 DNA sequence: TGTGCCAGCAGCGCACCCCCGACGGGGGGTTCCGAGCAGTACTTC. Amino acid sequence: CASSAPPTGGSEQYF.